This record covers a single T cell receptor beta chain. Its specificity is unknown. Following culture for approximately ten days, CD4+ T cells were isolated. All vaccine recipients tested negative for nucleocapsid antibodies and had never contracted SARS-CoV-2 infection. On days 3 and 7, fresh IL-2 medium replaced half the medium. The data belong to a study of vaccination effects on CD4 cells after COVID-19. Overall study results and limits: Convalescent patients were few in the study, and early post-infection timepoints were absent.

The assay was immunoSEQ multiplex PCR, and TCRdb's table has in-frame clones only and misses some. The top ten clones hold approximately 10% of a sample with tens of thousands of clones, about 73% of them seen once. With 2 bases removed from V and 4 bases from J, the gap between germline ends came to 12 bases. Germline V gives CDR1 MGHDK, CDR2 SYGVNS. The CDR3 covers 14 residues. This rearrangement joins TRBV25-1 to TRBJ2-7; D not certain. The sequence derives from a human donor who received a COVID-19 vaccine. Material: CD4+ T cells from PBMCs cultured without peptide, obtained before COVID-19 vaccination. CDR3 coding DNA: TGTGCCAGCAGTGAAACCGGGCTCCGATACGAGCAGTACTTC. Its translation: CASSETGLRYEQYF.